One sample yielded the 10 T cell receptor beta chains listed below, sequenced in a study of neurological immune-mediated disorders. Via MiXCR, TCRdb re-called the 5' RACE reads, giving one row per CDR3 protein. The sample shows about 48,000 distinct CDR3 sequences, approximately 6.2% of them seen only once. The specimen was CD4+ T cells from blood. The receptors stem from a woman between 18 and 30 years old with multiple sclerosis.

This clonotype was detected many times. The genes are TRBV20-1 and TRBJ2-7, with 7 bases aligning to TRBD2. Germline CDR1 DFQATT, CDR2 SNEGSKA (reference sequence). The length of the CDR3 is 11 residues. The V segment lost 7 bases and the J segment 3 bases; nucleotides outside the gene matches: 3. The CDR3 sequence is CSELAGYEQYF. The CDR3 coding sequence is TGCAGTGAATTAGCGGGCTACGAGCAGTACTTC.

This clonotype was recorded many times. The V and J genes are TRBV25-1 and TRBJ1-1; D possibly corresponds to TRBD1 (5 bases). V lost 4 bases to trimming and J lost 1 base, with 13 bases between them. Looked up from germline, CDR1 is MGHDK and CDR2 is SYGVNS. This CDR3 has 15 residues. The CDR3, as DNA: TGTGCCAGCAGTGGGGCAGGGTCAGGGAACACTGAAGCTTTCTTT. Residues: CASSGAGSGNTEAFF.

In its sample, this clonotype was seen many times. This chain joins TRBV20-1 and TRBJ1-2, with a tentative D call TRBD1 (6 bases). Trimming cost V 5 bases and J 3 bases, with 10 bases left between them. Looked up from germline, CDR1 is DFQATT and CDR2 is SNEGSKA (reference sequence). CDR3 length: 12 residues. CDR3 coding DNA: TGCAGTGCTGGGACACCGGACTATGGCTACACCTTC. Protein sequence: CSAGTPDYGYTF.

Many counts were recorded for this clonotype. The chain recombines TRBV7-2 with TRBJ2-5; 10 positions agree with TRBD2. Per germline, CDR1 SGHTA and CDR2 FQGNSA. Losses at the gene ends were 2 bases for V and 4 bases for J; bases not matched to a gene: 4. The CDR3 sequence is 15 residues long. Here the CDR3 reads CASSLTSGEGETQYF. The CDR3 nucleotides are TGTGCCAGCAGCTTAACTAGCGGGGAGGGAGAGACCCAGTACTTC. The full variable domain, its missing parts supplied by reference TRBV7-2 and TRBJ2-5, is GAGVSQSPSNKVTEKGKDVELRCDPISGHTALYWYRQSLGQGLEFLIYFQGNSAPDKSGLPSDRFSAERTGGSVSTLTIQRTQQEDSAVYLCASSLTSGEGETQYFGPGTRLLVL.

This chain joins TRBV24-1 and TRBJ2-3; 8 nucleotides line up with TRBD2. This CDR3 comprises 17 residues. Trimming took 1 base from V and 1 from J; bases not matched to a gene: 6. Germline V gene sequence: CDR1 KGHDR, CDR2 SFDVKD. The CDR3 nucleotides read TGTGCCACCAGTGATTTTCAGGGCGGGGGGCGCACAGATACGCAGTATTTT. Encoded protein: CATSDFQGGGRTDTQYF.

This clonotype was observed at least ten times. V and J are TRBV2 and TRBJ2-1; the match to TRBD2 covers 15 bases. Germline V CDR1 and CDR2: SNHLY, FYNNEI. J gave up 4 bases and V 11 bases, and 3 bases lay outside the gene matches. The CDR3 sequence is 14 residues long. The CDR3 sequence: CARGTSGGYNEQFF. The DNA for the CDR3 is TGTGCCCGGGGGACTAGCGGGGGGTACAATGAGCAGTTCTTC.

This clonotype was picked up a small number of times. The chain couples TRBV15 to TRBJ1-5; 12 nucleotides match TRBD1. The junction had 6 bases not matched to a gene; V was cut back by 3 bases and J by 6 bases. CDR3 length: 16 amino acids. Germline V gives CDR1 LNHNV, CDR2 YYDKDF (reference sequence). The CDR3 loop is CATSRGTGGWSQPQHF. The CDR3 nucleotides read TGTGCCACCAGCAGGGGGACAGGGGGCTGGAGTCAGCCCCAGCATTTT. The full variable domain, its missing parts supplied by reference TRBV15 and TRBJ1-5, is DAMVIQNPRYQVTQFGKPVTLSCSQTLNHNVMYWYQQKSSQAPKLLFHYYDKDFNNEADTPDNFQSRRPNTSFCFLDIRSPGLGDTAMYLCATSRGTGGWSQPQHFGDGTRLSIL.

In its sample, this clonotype was seen many times. The rearrangement uses TRBV5-1 and TRBJ1-1; 12 bases match TRBD1. Germline assignment: CDR1 SGHRS and CDR2 YFSETQ. The CDR3 runs to 18 residues. The V gene end was trimmed by 3 bases and the J gene end by 1 base; junction bases not matched to a gene: 10. CDR3 nucleotide sequence: TGCGCCAGCAGCTCAAGATCCGGGACAGGGGGCGCGAACACTGAAGCTTTCTTT. Translation gives CASSSRSGTGGANTEAFF.

This clonotype has at least ten counts. This sequence joins TRBV11-2 and TRBJ1-4, with D uncertain. This CDR3 spans 15 amino acids. Germline V gene sequence: CDR1 SGHAT, CDR2 FQNNGV. V lost 3 bases, J lost 4 bases, and 12 bases lay in between. The CDR3 here is CASSFSRNYNEKLFF. In nucleotides, the CDR3 is TGTGCCAGCAGCTTCTCTCGGAATTATAATGAAAAACTGTTTTTT.

This clonotype appeared many times. The chain links TRBV6-2 or TRBV6-3 to TRBJ2-3; 7 nucleotides line up with TRBD2. Germline values: CDR1 MNHEY, CDR2 SVGEGT. The V gene end was trimmed by 5 bases and the J gene end by 0 bases; junction bases not matched to a gene: 5. The CDR3 spans 15 residues. CDR3 protein: CASSASGTSTDTQYF. Here the CDR3 DNA reads TGTGCCAGCAGTGCTAGCGGAACTAGCACAGATACGCAGTATTTT.